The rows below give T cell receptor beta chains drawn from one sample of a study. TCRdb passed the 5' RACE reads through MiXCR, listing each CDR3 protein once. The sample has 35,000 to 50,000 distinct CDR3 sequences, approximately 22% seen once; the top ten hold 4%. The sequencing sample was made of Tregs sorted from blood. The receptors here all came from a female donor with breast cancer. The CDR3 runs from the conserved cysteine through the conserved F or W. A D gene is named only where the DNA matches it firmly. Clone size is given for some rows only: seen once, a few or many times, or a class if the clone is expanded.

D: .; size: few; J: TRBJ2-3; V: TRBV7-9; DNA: TGTGCCAGCAGCTCACCTTCCCACAGCGGAACTAGCACAGATACGCAGTATTTT; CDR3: CASSSPSHSGTSTDTQYF
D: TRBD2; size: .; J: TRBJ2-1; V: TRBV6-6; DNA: TGTGCCAGCAGTGAGAGACTAGCGGGAGAGGTATTCGGCAATGAGCAGTTCTTC; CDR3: CASSERLAGEVFGNEQFF
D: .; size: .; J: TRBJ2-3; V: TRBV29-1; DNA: TGCAGCGTCACCATGCCTAATACGCAGGCGCAGTATTTT; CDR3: CSVTMPNTQAQYF
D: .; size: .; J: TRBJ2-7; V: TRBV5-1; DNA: TGCGCCAGCAGCCAAGGACGCTTATCTTCCTTCGCGCAGTACTTC; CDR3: CASSQGRLSSFAQYF
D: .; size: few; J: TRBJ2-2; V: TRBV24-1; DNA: TGTGCCACCAGTGACGAGGAAGCGGGTAACACCGGGGAGCTGTTTTTT; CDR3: CATSDEEAGNTGELFF
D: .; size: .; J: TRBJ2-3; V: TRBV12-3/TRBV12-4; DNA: TGTGCCAGCAGTTTAACGAGAAGCACAGATACGCAGTATTTT; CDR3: CASSLTRSTDTQYF
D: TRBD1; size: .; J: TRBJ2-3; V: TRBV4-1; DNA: TGCGCCAGCAGCTTACAGGGGGGCCCTAGCACAGATACGCAGTATTTT; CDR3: CASSLQGGPSTDTQYF
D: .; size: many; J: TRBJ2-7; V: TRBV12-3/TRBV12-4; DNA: TGTGCCAGCAGTTGGAAGGGAGGCGACGAGCAGTACTTC; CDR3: CASSWKGGDEQYF
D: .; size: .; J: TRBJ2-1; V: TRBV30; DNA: TGTGCCTGGAGTTTCTACAATGAGCAGTTCTTC; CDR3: CAWSFYNEQFF
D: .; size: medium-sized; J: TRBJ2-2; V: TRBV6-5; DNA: TGTGCCAGCAGTCCCTCCCGGGGGTCCGGGGAGCTGTTTTTT; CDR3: CASSPSRGSGELFF
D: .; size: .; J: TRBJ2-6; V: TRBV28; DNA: TGTGCCACCGAGAGGGGACTGGGTGGGGCCAACGTCCTGACTTTC; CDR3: CATERGLGGANVLTF
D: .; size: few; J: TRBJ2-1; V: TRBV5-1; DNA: TGCGCCAGCAGCTTGGAGGGCAGGGGCCCCTACAATGAGCAGTTCTTC; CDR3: CASSLEGRGPYNEQFF
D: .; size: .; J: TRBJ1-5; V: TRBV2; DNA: TGTGCCAGCAGCCTGGAGGGACCCACATTCAATCAGCCCCAGCATTTT; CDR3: CASSLEGPTFNQPQHF
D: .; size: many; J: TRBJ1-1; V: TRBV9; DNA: TGTGCCAGCAGCGTAGTGGACGAGAACACTGAAGCTTTCTTT; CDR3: CASSVVDENTEAFF
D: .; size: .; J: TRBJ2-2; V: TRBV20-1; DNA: TGCAGTGCGACCGGGACTGAAAACGCCGGGGAGCTGTTTTTT; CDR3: CSATGTENAGELFF
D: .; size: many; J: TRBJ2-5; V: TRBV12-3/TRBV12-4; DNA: TGTGCCAGCACCATCACACAGGGAGGGACCCAGTACTTC; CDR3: CASTITQGGTQYF
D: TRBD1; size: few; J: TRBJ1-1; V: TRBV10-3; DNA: TGTGCCATCAGTGGACAGGGGGGCGGCACTGAAGCTTTCTTT; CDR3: CAISGQGGGTEAFF
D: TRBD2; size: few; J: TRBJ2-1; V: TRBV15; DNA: TGTGCCACCAGCAGAGAGTTGGGCGGGAGCTACAATGAGCAGTTCTTC; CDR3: CATSRELGGSYNEQFF
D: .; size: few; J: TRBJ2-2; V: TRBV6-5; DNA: TGTGCCAGCAGAGACAGCGCCTTGCCCGGGGAGCTGTTTTTT; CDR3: CASRDSALPGELFF
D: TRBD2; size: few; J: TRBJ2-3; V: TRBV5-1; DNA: TGCGCCAGCAGCTTCGCGGGAGTCGGCACAGATACGCAGTATTTT; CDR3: CASSFAGVGTDTQYF
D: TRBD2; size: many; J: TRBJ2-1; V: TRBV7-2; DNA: TGTGCCAGCAGCCGACTAGCGGGAGAGACCTACAATGAGCAGTTCTTC; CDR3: CASSRLAGETYNEQFF
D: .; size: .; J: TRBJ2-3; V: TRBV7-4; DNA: TGTGCCAGCAGCCCGCATAGCCTTTACACAGATACGCAGTATTTT; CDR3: CASSPHSLYTDTQYF
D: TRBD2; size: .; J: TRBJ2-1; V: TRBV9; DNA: TGTGCCAGCAGCCGGACTAGCGATGAGCAGTTCTTC; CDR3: CASSRTSDEQFF
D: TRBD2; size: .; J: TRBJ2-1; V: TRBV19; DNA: TGTGCCACCTCAATAGTGGGACTAGCTTTTAATGGGCAGTTCTTC; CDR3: CATSIVGLAFNGQFF
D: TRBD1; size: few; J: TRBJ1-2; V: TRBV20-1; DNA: TGCAGTGCTAAGGAAGAACGGACAGGGGCCCGGGGCTATGGCTACACCTTC; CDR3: CSAKEERTGARGYGYTF
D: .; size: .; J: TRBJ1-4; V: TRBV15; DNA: TGTGCCACCAGCAGAGCTCAGGGAGCAACTAATGAAAAACTGTTTTTT; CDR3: CATSRAQGATNEKLFF
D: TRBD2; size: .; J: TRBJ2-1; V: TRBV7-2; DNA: TGTGCCAGCAGCTCCCTAGCGGGACCTTACAATGAGCAGTTCTTC; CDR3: CASSSLAGPYNEQFF
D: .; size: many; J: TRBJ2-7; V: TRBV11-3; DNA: TGTGCCAGCAGCATCGCTGGGGAATACGAGCAGTACTTC; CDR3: CASSIAGEYEQYF
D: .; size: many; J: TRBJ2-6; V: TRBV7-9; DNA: TGTGCCAGCAGCTCGGACAGCAGGGCCAACGTCCTGACTTTC; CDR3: CASSSDSRANVLTF
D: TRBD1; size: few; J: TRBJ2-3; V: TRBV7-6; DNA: TGTGCCAGCAGCAACACCGGGACAGGGGTCTCGGATACGCAGTATTTT; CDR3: CASSNTGTGVSDTQYF
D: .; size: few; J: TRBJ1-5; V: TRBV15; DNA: TGTGCCACCAGCAGAATTCCAGGGAATCAGCCCCAGCATTTT; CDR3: CATSRIPGNQPQHF
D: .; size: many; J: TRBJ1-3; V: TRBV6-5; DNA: TGTGCCAGCACCGAAGGGACAACTGGAAACACCATATATTTT; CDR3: CASTEGTTGNTIYF
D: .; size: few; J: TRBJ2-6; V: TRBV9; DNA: TGTGCCAGCAGTTTCTCAGGGGCTGGGGCCAACGTCCTGACTTTC; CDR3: CASSFSGAGANVLTF
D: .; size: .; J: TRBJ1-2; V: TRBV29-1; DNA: TGCAGCGTTGAGGTCAAGACAAGCCCCGTAGGGAATGACTATGGCTACACCTTC; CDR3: CSVEVKTSPVGNDYGYTF
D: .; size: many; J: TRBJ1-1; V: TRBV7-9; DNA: TGTGCCAGCAGCTTAAAGGGGCAGGGAGGCACTGAAGCTTTCTTT; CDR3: CASSLKGQGGTEAFF
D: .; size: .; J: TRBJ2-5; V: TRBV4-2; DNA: TGTGCCAGCAGCCATGCACCTACGAACGCCGAAGAGACCCAGTACTTC; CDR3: CASSHAPTNAEETQYF
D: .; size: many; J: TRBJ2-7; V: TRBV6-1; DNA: TGTGCCGCTAGAGGGGGGAACTCCTACGAGCAGTACTTC; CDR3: CAARGGNSYEQYF
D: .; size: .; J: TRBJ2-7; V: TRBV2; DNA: TGTGCCAGCAGTAGGACATCCTTATCCTACGAGCAGTACTTC; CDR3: CASSRTSLSYEQYF
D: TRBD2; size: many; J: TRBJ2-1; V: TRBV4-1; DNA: TGCGCCAGCAGCCAAGAAAGGGGAGGGACTAACTACAATGAGCAGTTCTTC; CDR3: CASSQERGGTNYNEQFF
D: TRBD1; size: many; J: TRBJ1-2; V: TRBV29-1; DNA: TGCAGCGTTGGCCCGCGGGGGACAGCCTATGGCTACACCTTC; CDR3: CSVGPRGTAYGYTF
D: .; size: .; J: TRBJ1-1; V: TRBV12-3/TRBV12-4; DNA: TGTGCCAGCAGTTTTTCCCAGGGCTTGAACACTGAAGCTTTCTTT; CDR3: CASSFSQGLNTEAFF
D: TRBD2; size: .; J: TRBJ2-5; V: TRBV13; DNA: TGTGCCAGCAGCTTACTAGCGGGAGTGTCCCAAGAGACCCAGTACTTC; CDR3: CASSLLAGVSQETQYF
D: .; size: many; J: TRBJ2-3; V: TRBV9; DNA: TGTGCCAGCAGCGGTGGCGTGGGGTCAGATACGCAGTATTTT; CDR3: CASSGGVGSDTQYF
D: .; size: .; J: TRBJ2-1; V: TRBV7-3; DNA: TGTGCCAGCAGCCTGCGACAGAGCTCCTACAATGAGCAGTTCTTC; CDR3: CASSLRQSSYNEQFF
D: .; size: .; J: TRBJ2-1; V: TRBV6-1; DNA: TGTGCCAGCAGTCACTATTTAGGGAATGAGCAGTTCTTC; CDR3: CASSHYLGNEQFF
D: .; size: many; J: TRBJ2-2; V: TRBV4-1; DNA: TGCGCCAGCAGCCCGGGGGTGGAGCTGTTTTTT; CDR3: CASSPGVELFF
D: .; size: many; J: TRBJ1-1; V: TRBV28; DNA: TGTGCCAGCAGTCCTCACAGGAGGGGTGAAGCTTTCTTT; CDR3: CASSPHRRGEAFF
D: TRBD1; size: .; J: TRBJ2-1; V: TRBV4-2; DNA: TGTGCCAGCAGCCAAGACGGTACAGGGGGCGCGTATGAGCAGTTCTTC; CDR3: CASSQDGTGGAYEQFF
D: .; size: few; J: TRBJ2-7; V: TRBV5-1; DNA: TGCGCCAGCAGCTTGGCGGCTAGCGCCACCTACGAGCAGTACTTC; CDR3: CASSLAASATYEQYF
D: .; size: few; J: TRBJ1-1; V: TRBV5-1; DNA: TGCGCCAGCAGCCTAACGACTCAGGACGGAGGGACTGAAGCTTTCTTT; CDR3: CASSLTTQDGGTEAFF
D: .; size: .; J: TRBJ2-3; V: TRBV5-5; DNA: TGTGCCAGCAGTTCAACAGGGAATTCATTGGATACGCAGTATTTT; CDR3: CASSSTGNSLDTQYF
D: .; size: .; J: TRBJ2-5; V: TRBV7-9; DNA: TGTGCCAGCAGCTTAGGACTAAAAGAGACCCAGTACTTC; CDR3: CASSLGLKETQYF
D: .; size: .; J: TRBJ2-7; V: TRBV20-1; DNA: TGCAGTGCTACCCGGGAACTAGCCGTGCACGAGCAGTACTTC; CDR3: CSATRELAVHEQYF
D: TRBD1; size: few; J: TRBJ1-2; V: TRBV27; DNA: TGTGCCAGCAGTTCGACAGGGAGCTCGGGCTACACCTTC; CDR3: CASSSTGSSGYTF
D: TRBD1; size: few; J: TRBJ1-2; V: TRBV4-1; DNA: TGCGCCAGCAGCCAAGTCCCTGTGGGACAGGTTTATGGCTACACCTTC; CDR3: CASSQVPVGQVYGYTF
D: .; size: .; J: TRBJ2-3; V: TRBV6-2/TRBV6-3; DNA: TGTGCCAGCAGTTACTCAGATACGCAGTATTTT; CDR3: CASSYSDTQYF
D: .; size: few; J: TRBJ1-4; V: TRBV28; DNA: TGTGCCAGCAGTCAAAGCGGGGGGACGGGTGAAAAACTGTTTTTT; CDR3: CASSQSGGTGEKLFF
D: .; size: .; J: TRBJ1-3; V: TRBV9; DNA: TGTGCCAGCAGCGTACCGCAGGGGAACGGTGGAAACACCATATATTTT; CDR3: CASSVPQGNGGNTIYF
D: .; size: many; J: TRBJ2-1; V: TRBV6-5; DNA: TGTGCCAGCGGACTCCGCTCCTACAATGAGCAGTTCTTC; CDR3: CASGLRSYNEQFF
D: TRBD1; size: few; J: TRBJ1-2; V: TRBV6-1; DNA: TGTGCCAGCAGAGAAACAGGGGGCCACTATGGCTACACCTTC; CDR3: CASRETGGHYGYTF